This T cell receptor (beta chain) originates from a study of naive and memory T cell subsets. The beta constant-region primer was an equimolar mix of two oligonucleotides covering TRBC1 and TRBC2. Ligated cDNA was amplified by four rounds of PCR with nested alpha and beta constant-region primers and SP2. Each CDR3 protein is one row after TCRdb ran MiXCR on the UMI-ligation and nested PCR reads. The sample has 95,000 to 150,000 distinct CDR3 sequences, approximately 37% seen once. The study, taken as a whole, reports: In naive cells, over 95% of TCR sequences were seen only once. Between naive and memory subsets, TCR abundance power law exponents differed. In CD4 and CD8 cells, diversity dropped from naive through EMRA.

With respect to this clonotype: Its antigen is currently unknown.

Germline CDR1 is GTSNPN and CDR2 is SVGIG (reference sequence). The V end was cut by 6 bases, the J end by 2 bases, with 8 bases between. This CDR3 region has 13 residues. After CD4 positive bead selection, the CD4-negative fraction gave CD8 T cells. The origin of this receptor is a human donor in good health. The sequenced sample consisted of central memory CD4+ T cells from blood. The J gene is TRBJ2-6, the V gene TRBV30; no firm D call. CDR3: CACPRPGANVLTF. The DNA for the CDR3 is TGTGCCTGTCCGCGTCCTGGGGCCAACGTCCTGACTTTC.